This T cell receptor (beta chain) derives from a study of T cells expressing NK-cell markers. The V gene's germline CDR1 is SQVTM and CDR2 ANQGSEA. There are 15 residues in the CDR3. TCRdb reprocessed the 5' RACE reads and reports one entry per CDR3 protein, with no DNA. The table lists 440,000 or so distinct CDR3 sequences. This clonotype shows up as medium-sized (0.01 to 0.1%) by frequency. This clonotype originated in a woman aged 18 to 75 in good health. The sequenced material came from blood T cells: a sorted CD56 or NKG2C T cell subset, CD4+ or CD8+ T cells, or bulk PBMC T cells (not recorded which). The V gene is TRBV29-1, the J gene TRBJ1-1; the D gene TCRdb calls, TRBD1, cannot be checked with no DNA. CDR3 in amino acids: CSVDSGQGMNTEAFF.